One T cell receptor (beta chain) is described in this entry. The antigen remains undetermined. The data are from a study of T cell repertoires in cytomegalovirus infection. Study information: Signatures in public TCR beta sequences pointed to both CMV infection and matching HLA type.

TCRdb reanalysed the reads using MiXCR and keeps one entry per CDR3 protein. The table lists fewer than 850,000 distinct CDR3 sequences, roughly 29% of them singletons, with around 14% in the top ten. With 5 bases clipped from V and 0 bases from J, the junction kept 10 bases outside the gene matches. The length of the CDR3 is 17 residues. CDR1 and CDR2 from the germline V gene are MGHRA and YSYEKL. This chain uses TRBV4-1 with TRBJ2-1; 7 bases are a match to TRBD1. The sequenced sample was cultured CD8+ T cells from PBMCs, obtained from culture after CMV antigen stimulation. The sequence derives from a human donor in good health (CMV status not recorded). Some clones in this sample may be carry-over from other donors' samples. This CDR3 reads CASSGTVGYSSYNEQFF. The DNA of the CDR3 is TGCGCCAGCAGCGGGACAGTGGGGTATAGCTCCTACAATGAGCAGTTCTTC.